These 7 T cell receptor beta chains originate from one sample sequenced in a study of shared clonotypes between healthy human individuals. Method: immunoSEQ multiplex PCR; TCRdb's copy keeps in-frame clones and lacks some. The sample yields 850,000 to 1,200,000 clones, 70% to 80% seen once. The specimen sequenced was memory CD4+ T cells sorted from blood. Specified subset: CD45RA-negative fraction. The receptors derive from a man younger than 35 in good health.

This CDR3 reads CAISETSGSSGGELFF. The CDR3 DNA reads as TGTGCCATCAGTGAAACTAGCGGGAGTTCTGGCGGGGAGCTGTTTTTT. This sequence joins TRBV10-3 and TRBJ2-2; 11 nucleotides agree with TRBD2. The germline gives CDR1 ENHRY, CDR2 SYGVKD. Germline trimming cut 3 bases from V and 7 bases from J; bases unmatched to any gene: 7. This CDR3 is 16 amino acids long.

The sample holds a few counts of this clone. The chain uses TRBV10-3 and TRBJ2-7, with D possibly TRBD2 on 5 matching bases. The germline V gene encodes CDR1 ENHRY and CDR2 SYGVKD. Trimming removed 0 bases from V and 10 bases from J, with 10 bases in between. This CDR3 region has 12 residues. This chain's CDR3 is CAISESGRLQYF. CDR3 sequence (DNA): TGTGCCATCAGTGAGTCTGGGAGACTCCAGTACTTC.

The CDR3 loop reads CASSESLAGGNEQFF. DNA of the CDR3: TGCGCCAGCAGTGAGTCTCTAGCGGGAGGGAATGAGCAGTTCTTC. The genes are TRBV10-1 and TRBJ2-1; TRBD2 matches 12 bases. The V gene's germline CDR1 is WNHNN and CDR2 SYGVQD (reference sequence). Trimming took 0 bases from V and 7 from J; bases not matched to a gene: 1. The CDR3 loop spans 15 amino acids.

This chain uses TRBV15 with TRBJ1-6; 7 bases fit TRBD1. The CDR3 has 15 residues. V was clipped by 4 bases and J by 9 bases; unmatched bases: 9. Germline V gene data show CDR1 as LNHNV and CDR2 as YYDKDF (reference sequence). CDR3 nucleotides: TGTGCCACCAGCACGCGAACAGGGGAGGGTTCACCCCTCCACTTT. It yields the protein CATSTRTGEGSPLHF.

This clone was seen a few times. This chain links TRBV6-5 with TRBJ2-7, with TRBD2 identical over 9 bases. The CDR3 extends over 13 amino acids. Looked up from germline, CDR1 is MNHEY and CDR2 is SVGAGI. With 6 bases clipped from V and 7 bases from J, the junction kept 7 bases outside the gene matches. The CDR3 region has the DNA TGTGCCAGCAGACAAAATAGCGGGAGAGAGCAGTACTTC. This codes for CASRQNSGREQYF.

The chain is built from TRBV4-3 and TRBJ1-6, with D hard to call. V was shortened by 3 bases and J by 6 bases, with 9 bases between the two germline ends. Germline V lookup: CDR1 LGHNA, CDR2 YSLEER. The CDR3 contains 14 residues. CDR3 DNA sequence: TGCGCCAGCAGCCATCAAGGGAGTAATTCACCCCTCCACTTT. Amino acid sequence: CASSHQGSNSPLHF.

This chain connects TRBV7-6 to TRBJ1-1, with 7 bases lining up with TRBD1. J was trimmed by 0 bases and V by 4 bases; bases with no gene match: 5. This CDR3 is 15 amino acids long. Germline V gene sequence: CDR1 SGHVS, CDR2 FNYEAQ. Written as DNA, the CDR3 is TGTGCCAGCAGCTCACGACAGGGAATGAACACTGAAGCTTTCTTT. The encoded protein is CASSSRQGMNTEAFF. Full variable domain (outside the CDR3, taken from reference TRBV7-6 and TRBJ1-1): GAGVSQSPRYKVTKRGQDVALRCDPISGHVSLYWYRQALGQGPEFLTYFNYEAQQDKSGLPNDRFSAERPEGSISTLTIQRTEQRDSAMYRCASSSRQGMNTEAFFGQGTRLTVV.